This T cell receptor (beta chain) originates from a study of T cells in Graves' hyperthyroidism and ophthalmopathy. Amplification targeted TCR beta CDR3 regions from RNA transcripts. The HTBI primer set drove a first-round RT-PCR of the TCR CDR3. One entry per CDR3 protein results from TCRdb running MiXCR on the multiplex PCR reads. This table holds approximately 410,000 distinct CDR3 sequences, roughly an eighth found once. Lactation, pregnancy, other autoimmune disease or uncontrolled infection excluded patients. This CDR3 is built from 14 residues. With V trimmed by 2 bases and J by 8 bases, 7 bases remained unmatched. The germline V gene encodes CDR1 SQVTM and CDR2 ANQGSEA.

V and J are TRBV29-1 and TRBJ1-2; 11 bases are shared with TRBD1. Source material: blood. The TCR comes from a woman between 18 and 29 years old with Graves' hyperthyroidism. The CDR3 region is CSVETRRDRGGYTF. In nucleotides, the CDR3 is TGCAGCGTTGAAACTCGTCGGGACAGGGGGGGCTACACCTTC.